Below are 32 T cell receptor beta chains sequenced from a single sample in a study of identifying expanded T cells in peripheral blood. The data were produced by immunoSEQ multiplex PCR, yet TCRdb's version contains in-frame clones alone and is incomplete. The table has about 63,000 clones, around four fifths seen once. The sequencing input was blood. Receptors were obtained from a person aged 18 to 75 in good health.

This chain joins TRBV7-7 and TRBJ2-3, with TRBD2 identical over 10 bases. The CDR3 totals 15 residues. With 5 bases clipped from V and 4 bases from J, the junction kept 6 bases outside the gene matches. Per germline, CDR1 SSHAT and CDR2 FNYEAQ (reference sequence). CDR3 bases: TGTGCCAGCAGCCGGACTAGCGGCCGAGCAGATACGCAGTATTTT. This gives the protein CASSRTSGRADTQYF.

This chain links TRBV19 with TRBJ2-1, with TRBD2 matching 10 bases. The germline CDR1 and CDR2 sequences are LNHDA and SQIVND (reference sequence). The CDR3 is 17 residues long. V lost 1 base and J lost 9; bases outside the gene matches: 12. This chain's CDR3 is CASSIARSGGAKGEQFF. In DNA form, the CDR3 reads TGTGCCAGTAGTATAGCTAGGAGCGGGGGGGCCAAAGGTGAGCAGTTCTTC.

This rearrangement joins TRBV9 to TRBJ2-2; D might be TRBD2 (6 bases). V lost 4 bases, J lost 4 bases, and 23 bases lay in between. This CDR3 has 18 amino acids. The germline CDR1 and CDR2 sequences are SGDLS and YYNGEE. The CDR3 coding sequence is TGTGCCAGCAGCCGAGGTTGGGGAGGCCGGGGAGGCACCGGGGAGCTGTTTTTT. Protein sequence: CASSRGWGGRGGTGELFF.

The CDR3 sequence is CASSTRFTNTPGGQFF. CDR3 nucleotides: TGTGCCAGTAGTACCCGGTTTACCAATACACCGGGCGGGCAGTTCTTC. The chain couples TRBV19 to TRBJ2-1; D uncertain. Germline CDR1 LNHDA, CDR2 SQIVND (reference sequence). The germline V and J ends were trimmed by 4 bases and 12 bases, with 25 bases remaining between them. This CDR3 is built from 16 residues.

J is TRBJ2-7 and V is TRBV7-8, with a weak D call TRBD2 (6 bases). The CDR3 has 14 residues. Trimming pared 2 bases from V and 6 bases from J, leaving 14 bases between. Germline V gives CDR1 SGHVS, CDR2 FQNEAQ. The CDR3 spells CASSLRRDSLEQYF. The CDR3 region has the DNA TGTGCCAGCAGCTTACGCCGGGACTCCCTCGAGCAGTACTTC.

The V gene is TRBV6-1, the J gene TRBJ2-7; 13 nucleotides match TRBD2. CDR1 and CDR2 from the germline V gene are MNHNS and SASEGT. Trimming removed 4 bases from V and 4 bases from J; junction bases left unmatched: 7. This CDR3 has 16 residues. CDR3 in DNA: TGTGCCAGCAGTGTCTTGGGACTAGCGGGGCTTTACGAGCAGTACTTC. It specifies CASSVLGLAGLYEQYF.

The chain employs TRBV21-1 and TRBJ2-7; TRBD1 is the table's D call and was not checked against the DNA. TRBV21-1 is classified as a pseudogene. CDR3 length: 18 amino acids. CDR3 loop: CASYYRGRGSNRSYEQYV. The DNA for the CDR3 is TGTGCCAGCTACTACAGGGGACGCGGCAGCAACAGGTCCTACGAGCAGTACGTC.

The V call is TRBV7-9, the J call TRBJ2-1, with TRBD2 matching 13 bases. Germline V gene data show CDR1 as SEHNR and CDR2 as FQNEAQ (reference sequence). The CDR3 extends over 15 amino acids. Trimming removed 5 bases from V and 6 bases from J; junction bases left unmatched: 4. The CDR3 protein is CASSPRTSGSNEQFF. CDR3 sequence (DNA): TGTGCCAGCAGCCCCCGGACTAGCGGGAGCAATGAGCAGTTCTTC.

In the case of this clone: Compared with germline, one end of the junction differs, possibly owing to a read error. The CDR3 protein is CAGSDTSGRLNEQFF. In DNA form, the CDR3 reads TGTGCCGGCAGTGATACTAGCGGGAGATTAAATGAGCAGTTCTTC. The V gene is TRBV6-1, the J gene TRBJ2-1, with TRBD2 matching 11 bases. Germline CDR1 reads MNHNS; CDR2 reads SASEGT. This CDR3 is built from 15 residues.

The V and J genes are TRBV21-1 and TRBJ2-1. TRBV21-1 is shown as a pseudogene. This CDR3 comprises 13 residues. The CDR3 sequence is CASSPARDNEQFF. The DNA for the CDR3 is TGTGCCAGCAGCCCCGCCCGTGACAATGAGCAGTTCTTC.

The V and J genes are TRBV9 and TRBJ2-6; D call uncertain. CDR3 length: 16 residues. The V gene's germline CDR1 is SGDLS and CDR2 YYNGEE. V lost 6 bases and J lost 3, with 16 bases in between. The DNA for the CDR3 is TGTGCCAGCACGTCCGGGCCAATTAATGGGGCCAACGTCCTGACTTTC. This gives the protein CASTSGPINGANVLTF. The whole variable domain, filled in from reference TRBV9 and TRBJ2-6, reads DSGVTQTPKHLITATGQRVTLRCSPRSGDLSVYWYQQSLDQGLQFLIQYYNGEERAKGNILERFSAQQFPDLHSELNLSSLELGDSALYFCASTSGPINGANVLTFGAGSRLTVL.

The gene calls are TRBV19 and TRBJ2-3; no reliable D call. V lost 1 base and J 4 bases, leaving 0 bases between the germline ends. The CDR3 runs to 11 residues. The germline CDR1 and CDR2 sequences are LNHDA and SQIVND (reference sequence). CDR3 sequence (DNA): TGTGCCAGTAGTATAGCAGATACGCAGTATTTT. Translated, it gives CASSIADTQYF.

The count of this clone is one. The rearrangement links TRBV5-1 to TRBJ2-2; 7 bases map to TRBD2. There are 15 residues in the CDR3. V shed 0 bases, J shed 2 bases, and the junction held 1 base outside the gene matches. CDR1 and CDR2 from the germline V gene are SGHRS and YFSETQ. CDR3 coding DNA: TGCGCCAGCAGCTTGGCTAGCGGTAACACCGGGGAGCTGTTTTTT. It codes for CASSLASGNTGELFF. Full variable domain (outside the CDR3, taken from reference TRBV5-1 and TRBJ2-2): KAGVTQTPRYLIKTRGQQVTLSCSPISGHRSVSWYQQTPGQGLQFLFEYFSETQRNKGNFPGRFSGRQFSNSRSEMNVSTLELGDSALYLCASSLASGNTGELFFGEGSRLTVL.

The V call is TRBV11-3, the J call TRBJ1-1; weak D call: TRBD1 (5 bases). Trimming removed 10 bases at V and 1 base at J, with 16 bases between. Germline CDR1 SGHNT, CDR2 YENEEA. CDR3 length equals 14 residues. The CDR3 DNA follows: TGTGCCACCGCCCGGGGACCGCCGAACACTGAAGCTTTCTTT. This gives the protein CATARGPPNTEAFF.

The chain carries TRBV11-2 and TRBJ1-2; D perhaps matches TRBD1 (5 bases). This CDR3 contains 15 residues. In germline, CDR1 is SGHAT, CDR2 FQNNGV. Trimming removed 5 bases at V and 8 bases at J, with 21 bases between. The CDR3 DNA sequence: TGTGCCAGCAGCCATTCAGGGTTCACTATGCGGGGCTACACCTTC. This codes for CASSHSGFTMRGYTF. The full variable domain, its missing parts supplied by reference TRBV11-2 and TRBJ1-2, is EAGVAQSPRYKIIEKRQSVAFWCNPISGHATLYWYQQILGQGPKLLIQFQNNGVVDDSQLPKDRFSAERLKGVDSTLKIQPAKLEDSAVYLCASSHSGFTMRGYTFGSGTRLTVV.

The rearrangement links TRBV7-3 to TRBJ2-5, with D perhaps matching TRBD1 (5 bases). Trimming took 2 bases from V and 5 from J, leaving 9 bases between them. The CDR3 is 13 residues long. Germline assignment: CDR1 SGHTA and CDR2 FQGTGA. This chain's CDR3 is CASSLGARETQYF. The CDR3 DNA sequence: TGTGCCAGCAGCTTAGGGGCCAGGGAGACCCAGTACTTC.

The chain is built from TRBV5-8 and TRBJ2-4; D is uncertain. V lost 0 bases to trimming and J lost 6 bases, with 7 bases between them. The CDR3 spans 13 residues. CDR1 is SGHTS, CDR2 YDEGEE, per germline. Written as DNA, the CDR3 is TGTGCCAGCAGCTTGGCCCCCCGAAACATTCAGTACTTC. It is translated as CASSLAPRNIQYF.

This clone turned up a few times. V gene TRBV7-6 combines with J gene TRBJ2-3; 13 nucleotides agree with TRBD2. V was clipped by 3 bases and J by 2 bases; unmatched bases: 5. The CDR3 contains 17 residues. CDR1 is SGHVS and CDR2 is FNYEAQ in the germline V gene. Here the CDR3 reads CASSLTSGRSPTDTQYF. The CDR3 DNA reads TGTGCCAGCAGCTTGACTAGCGGGAGGTCCCCCACAGATACGCAGTATTTT.

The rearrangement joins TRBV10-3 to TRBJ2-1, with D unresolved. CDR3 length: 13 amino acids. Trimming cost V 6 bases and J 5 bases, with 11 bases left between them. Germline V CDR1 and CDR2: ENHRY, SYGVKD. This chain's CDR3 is CAISPGPDNEQFF. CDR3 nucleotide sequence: TGTGCCATCAGCCCCGGGCCGGACAATGAGCAGTTCTTC.

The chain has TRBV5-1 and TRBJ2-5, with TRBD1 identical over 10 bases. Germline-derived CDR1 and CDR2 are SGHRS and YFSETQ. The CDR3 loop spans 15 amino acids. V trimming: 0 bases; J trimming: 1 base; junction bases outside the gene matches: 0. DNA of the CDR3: TGCGCCAGCAGCTTGGGGGACAGGGGCCAAGAGACCCAGTACTTC. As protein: CASSLGDRGQETQYF.

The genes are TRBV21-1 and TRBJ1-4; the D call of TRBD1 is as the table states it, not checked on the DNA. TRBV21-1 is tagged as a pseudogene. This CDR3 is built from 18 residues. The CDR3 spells CASSKALPQGRFLEKLFF. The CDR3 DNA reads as TGTGCCAGCAGCAAAGCGCTTCCACAGGGCCGGTTCCTTGAAAAACTGTTTTTT.

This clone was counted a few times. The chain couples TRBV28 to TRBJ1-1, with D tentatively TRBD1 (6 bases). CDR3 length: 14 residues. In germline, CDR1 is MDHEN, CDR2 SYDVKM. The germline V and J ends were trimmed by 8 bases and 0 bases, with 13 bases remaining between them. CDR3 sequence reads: CASGSGAMNTEAFF. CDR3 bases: TGTGCCAGCGGATCAGGGGCCATGAACACTGAAGCTTTCTTT.

In DNA, the CDR3 is TGTGCCAGCAGCTTAGCCGTAAGCGGCGATACGCAGTATTTT. Translation: CASSLAVSGDTQYF. This chain connects TRBV7-8 to TRBJ2-3; tentative D call: TRBD2 (5 bases). V was cut by 0 bases and J by 6 bases, with 10 bases left in between. The CDR3 loop spans 14 amino acids. Germline assignment: CDR1 SGHVS and CDR2 FQNEAQ.

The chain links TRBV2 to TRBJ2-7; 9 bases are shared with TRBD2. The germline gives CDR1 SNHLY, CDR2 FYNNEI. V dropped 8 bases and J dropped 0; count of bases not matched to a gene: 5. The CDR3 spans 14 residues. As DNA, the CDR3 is TGTGCCAGCGGTAGCGGGGGAAGCTCCTACGAGCAGTACGTC. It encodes CASGSGGSSYEQYV.

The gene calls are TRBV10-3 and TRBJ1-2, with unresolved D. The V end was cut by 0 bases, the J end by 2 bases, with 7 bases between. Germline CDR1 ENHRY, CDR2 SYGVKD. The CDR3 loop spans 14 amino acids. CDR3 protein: CAISESLTNYGYTF. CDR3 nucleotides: TGTGCCATCAGTGAGTCTCTCACCAACTATGGCTACACCTTC.

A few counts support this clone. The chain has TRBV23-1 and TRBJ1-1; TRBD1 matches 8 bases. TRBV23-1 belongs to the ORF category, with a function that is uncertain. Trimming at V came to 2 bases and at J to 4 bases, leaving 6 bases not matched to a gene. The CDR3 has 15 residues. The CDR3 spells CASSQPDRAGTEAFF. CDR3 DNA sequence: TGCGCCAGCAGTCAACCGGACAGGGCCGGCACTGAAGCTTTCTTT.

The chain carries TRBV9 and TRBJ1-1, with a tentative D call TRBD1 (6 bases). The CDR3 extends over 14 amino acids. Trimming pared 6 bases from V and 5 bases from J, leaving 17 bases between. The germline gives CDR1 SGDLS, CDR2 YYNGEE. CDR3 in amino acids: CASKPAQGHTEAFF. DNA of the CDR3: TGTGCCAGCAAGCCCGCACAGGGTCATACTGAAGCTTTCTTT.

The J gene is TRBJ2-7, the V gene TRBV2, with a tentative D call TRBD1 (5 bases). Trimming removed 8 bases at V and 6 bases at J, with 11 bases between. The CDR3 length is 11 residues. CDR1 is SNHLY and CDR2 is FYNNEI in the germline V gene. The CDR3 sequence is CASGAGFEQYV. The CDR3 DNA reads TGTGCCAGCGGGGCAGGGTTCGAGCAGTACGTC.

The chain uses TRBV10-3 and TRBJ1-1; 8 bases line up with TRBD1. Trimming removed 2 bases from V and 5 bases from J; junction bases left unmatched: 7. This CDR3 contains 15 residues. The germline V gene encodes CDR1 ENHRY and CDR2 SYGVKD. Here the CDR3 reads CAISERGQGRTEAFF. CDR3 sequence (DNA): TGTGCCATCAGTGAGCGTGGACAGGGAAGAACTGAAGCTTTCTTT.

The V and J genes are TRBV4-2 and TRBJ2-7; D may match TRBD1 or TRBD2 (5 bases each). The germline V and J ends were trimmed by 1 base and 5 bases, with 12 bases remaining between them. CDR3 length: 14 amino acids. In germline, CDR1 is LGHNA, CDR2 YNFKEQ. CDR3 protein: CASSQGQGVDEQYV. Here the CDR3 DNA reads TGTGCCAGCAGCCAAGGGCAGGGAGTAGACGAGCAGTACGTC.

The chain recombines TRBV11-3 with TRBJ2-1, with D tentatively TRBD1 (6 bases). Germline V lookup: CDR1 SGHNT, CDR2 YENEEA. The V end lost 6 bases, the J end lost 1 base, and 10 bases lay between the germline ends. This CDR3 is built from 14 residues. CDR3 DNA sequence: TGTGCCAGCAGTTCGACAGGATCCTACAATGAGCAGTTCTTC. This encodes CASSSTGSYNEQFF.

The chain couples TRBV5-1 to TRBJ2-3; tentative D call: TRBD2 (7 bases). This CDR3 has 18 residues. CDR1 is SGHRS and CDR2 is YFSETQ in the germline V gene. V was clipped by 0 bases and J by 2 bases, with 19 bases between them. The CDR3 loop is CASSLGGGGSVATDTQYF. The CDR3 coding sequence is TGCGCCAGCAGCTTGGGAGGCGGGGGCTCGGTTGCCACAGATACGCAGTATTTT.